Below are 14 T cell receptor beta chains sequenced from a single sample in a study of T cell clusters in autoimmune cytopenias. TRB was amplified by touch-down multiplex PCR, primer pools A and B combined. For each CDR3 protein, TCRdb gives one entry from its re-call of the multiplex PCR reads, without DNA. The table lists 5,000 or so distinct CDR3 sequences. TRB was amplified from roughly 0.25 ug of peripheral blood genomic DNA per sample. This sample also appeared in a second study, on T cell repertoires in aging, cancer and after chemotherapy.

Sequencing input: peripheral blood. The receptors were gathered from a human donor in good health.

J is TRBJ1-3 and V is TRBV24-1; TCRdb proposes TRBD1, but this gene call is untestable without DNA. This CDR3 comprises 17 residues. In germline, CDR1 is KGHDR, CDR2 SFDVKD. The chain's CDR3 is CATSGPTGTGTGNTIYF.

V usage is TRBV5-6 and J usage is TRBJ1-4; TCRdb calls TRBD1, which cannot be checked without DNA. The CDR3 is 17 residues long. Looked up from germline, CDR1 is SGHDT and CDR2 is YYEEEE. The CDR3 sequence: CASSLRQGAATNEKLFF.

According to its frequency, this clonotype is medium-sized. V and J are TRBV5-5 and TRBJ2-1; TCRdb indicates TRBD2, and absent DNA this call remains unverified. This CDR3 spans 15 amino acids. The germline gives CDR1 SGHKS, CDR2 YYEKEE (reference sequence). The CDR3 here is CASSLWAPSYNEQFF.

This chain joins TRBV7-6 and TRBJ2-5; TCRdb proposes TRBD2, but this gene call is untestable without DNA. Germline V gene data show CDR1 as SGHVS and CDR2 as FNYEAQ. This CDR3 region has 14 residues. CDR3: CASSQKGGLKTQYF.

Its frequency marks this clonotype as medium-sized (0.01 to 0.1%). V gene TRBV11-1 combines with J gene TRBJ2-1; TCRdb designates TRBD1, a call that cannot be tested without DNA. The germline CDR1 and CDR2 sequences are SGHAT and FQDESV (reference sequence). The CDR3 length is 12 residues. The CDR3 is CASSSRDDEQFF.

The V gene is TRBV11-1, the J gene TRBJ2-7. Germline lookup yields CDR1 SGHAT and CDR2 FQDESV (reference sequence). CDR3 length: 15 amino acids. CDR3 sequence: CASSYSGINSYEQYF.

The chain employs TRBV6-6 and TRBJ2-3; no DNA is available, so the TRBD1 call from TCRdb remains unchecked. The CDR3 is 14 residues long. CDR1 is MNHNY, CDR2 SVGAGI, per germline (reference sequence). The chain's CDR3 is CASSYRGGTDTQYF.

This clonotype is medium-sized by frequency. The chain links TRBV5-6 to TRBJ2-3; TCRdb outputs TRBD2, but without DNA this stays unchecked. Germline CDR1 SGHDT, CDR2 YYEEEE. The CDR3 spans 15 residues. CDR3 sequence reads: CASSFLALRADTQYF.

This clonotype counts as medium-sized by frequency. The chain joins TRBV19 to TRBJ2-3; TCRdb proposes TRBD2, but this gene call is untestable without DNA. The length of the CDR3 is 14 residues. Per the germline V gene, CDR1 is LNHDA and CDR2 is SQIVND (reference sequence). The CDR3 reads CASKGLLIGDTQYF.

V gene TRBV18 combines with J gene TRBJ2-3; the D call from TCRdb, TRBD1, cannot be confirmed without DNA. There are 16 residues in the CDR3. Germline V gene lookup returns CDR1 KGHSH and CDR2 LQKENI. The CDR3 spells CASSLTWDRSTDTQYF.

According to its frequency, this clonotype is medium-sized. The rearrangement links TRBV10-3 to TRBJ2-2. There are 12 residues in the CDR3. Germline V gives CDR1 ENHRY, CDR2 SYGVKD. The CDR3 reads CAISVGTGELFF.

This clonotype registers medium-sized by frequency. The rearrangement uses TRBV19 and TRBJ1-4; TCRdb names TRBD1, which stays unverified in the absence of DNA. Germline loops: CDR1 LNHDA, CDR2 SQIVND (reference sequence). The CDR3 spans 15 residues. CDR3 amino acids: CASRDRGVPDEKLFF.

By frequency, this clonotype is medium-sized. The chain joins TRBV19 to TRBJ1-3; TCRdb's assignment of TRBD1 cannot be checked, as there is no DNA. There are 14 residues in the CDR3. Per the germline V gene, CDR1 is LNHDA and CDR2 is SQIVND (reference sequence). CDR3 loop: CASSGQHSGNTIYF.

V and J are TRBV6-6 and TRBJ2-1; the D call from TCRdb, TRBD2, cannot be confirmed without DNA. The germline gives CDR1 MNHNY, CDR2 SVGAGI (reference sequence). CDR3 size: 19 residues. CDR3 amino acids: CASSYSGGLAGVSYNEQFF.